The 22 T cell receptor beta chains given below trace back to one sample, sequenced in a study of early T cells in non-severe SARS-CoV-2 infection. MiXCR, applied by TCRdb to the 5' RACE reads, yields one record per CDR3 protein. The table lists 65,000 to 70,000 distinct CDR3 sequences, more than 10% of them singletons, with around 1.7% in the top ten. Input material: whole blood. The source of these receptors is an adult who was a healthcare worker with PCR-confirmed SARS-CoV-2 infection or an uninfected control (not recorded which).

This chain links TRBV9 with TRBJ2-3, with 7 bases that match TRBD1. V was pared by 4 bases and J by 0 bases, with 8 bases of the junction left unmatched. This CDR3 has 16 amino acids. Germline V gene data show CDR1 as SGDLS and CDR2 as YYNGEE. The DNA for the CDR3 is TGTGCCAGCAGCCCCCGACAGGGCCGGAGCACAGATACGCAGTATTTT. Translating it yields CASSPRQGRSTDTQYF.

This clonotype appeared a few times. This chain links TRBV2 with TRBJ1-3, with D tentatively TRBD1 (5 bases). Germline V gene lookup returns CDR1 SNHLY and CDR2 FYNNEI. Trimming cost V 6 bases and J 3 bases, with 12 bases left between them. The CDR3 is 14 residues long. In DNA form, the CDR3 reads TGTGCCAGCAGAGGACAAGCAATTGGAAACACCATATATTTT. Translating it yields CASRGQAIGNTIYF.

The chain recombines TRBV3-1 with TRBJ1-2; a possible D gene is TRBD1 (5 bases). The CDR3 extends over 12 amino acids. Between the trimmed V and J ends, which lost 3 bases and 6 bases, there was a span of 8 bases. Germline CDR1 is LGHDT and CDR2 is YNNKEL (reference sequence). CDR3 nucleotides: TGTGCCAGCAGCCAGGGCAGGGATGGCTACACCTTC. Translated, it gives CASSQGRDGYTF.

In this sample, this clonotype turned up many times. This sequence joins TRBV11-2 and TRBJ2-5; 7 bases are a match to TRBD2. CDR3 length equals 17 residues. Germline CDR1 and CDR2: SGHAT and FQNNGV. V lost 3 bases, J lost 0 bases, and 10 bases stayed unmatched. The chain's CDR3 is CASSLRGAGPYQETQYF. The CDR3 DNA is TGTGCCAGCAGCTTGCGGGGAGCGGGGCCATACCAAGAGACCCAGTACTTC.

This clonotype occurred a few times. The chain is built from TRBV19 and TRBJ2-1; 8 nucleotides line up with TRBD2. Germline CDR1 and CDR2: LNHDA and SQIVND (reference sequence). V gave up 5 bases and J gave up 5 bases; unmatched junction bases: 8. CDR3 length: 15 residues. CDR3 coding DNA: TGTGCCAGTAGTGAACGCGGGGGGAATGACAATGAGCAGTTCTTC. Translation: CASSERGGNDNEQFF.

The chain recombines TRBV10-3 with TRBJ1-1; perhaps TRBD1 as D (6 bases). V gave up 7 bases and J gave up 2 bases, with 14 bases separating them. The CDR3 runs to 14 residues. Germline assignment: CDR1 ENHRY and CDR2 SYGVKD. The CDR3 DNA reads as TGTGCCATCACGCAAAAGGACAGTAACACTGAAGCTTTCTTT. Protein sequence: CAITQKDSNTEAFF.

The chain joins TRBV7-8 to TRBJ2-7, with 7 bases aligning to TRBD2. Germline V gene data show CDR1 as SGHVS and CDR2 as FQNEAQ. The CDR3 totals 14 residues. The ends lost 4 bases at V and 3 bases at J; junction bases unmatched: 6. For the CDR3, the DNA is TGTGCCAGCAGCTCCCGGACTAGTTTCTACGAGCAGTACTTC. This translates into CASSSRTSFYEQYF.

Of note for this clonotype: Since the CDR3 does not end with the conserved phenylalanine or tryptophan, this likely comes from a read error. The gene calls are TRBV5-4 and TRBJ1-1; D gene uncertain. CDR1 is SGHNT and CDR2 is YYREEE in the germline V gene (reference sequence). The V and J ends lost 1 base and 0 bases respectively, with 4 bases between them. This CDR3 has 13 residues. CDR3 nucleotides: TGTGCCAGCAGCTTGAGCCTGAACACTGAAGCTTTCATT. Its protein product is CASSLSLNTEAFI.

This clonotype showed up many times. The CDR3 region has the DNA TGCAGTGCTAGAGATAGGGGACAGCCAACGAACACCGGGGAGCTGTTTTTT. Translated: CSARDRGQPTNTGELFF. The chain is built from TRBV20-1 and TRBJ2-2, with TRBD1 matching over 7 bases. V shed 0 bases and J 0 bases; nucleotides not matched to a gene: 7. The length of the CDR3 is 17 residues. Germline V gene data show CDR1 as DFQATT and CDR2 as SNEGSKA (reference sequence).

In this sample, this clonotype turned up many times. The chain joins TRBV14 to TRBJ2-1; D unresolved. CDR1 and CDR2 (germline): SGHDN, FVKESK. This CDR3 is 11 amino acids long. Trimming stripped 4 bases from V and 10 bases from J, with 8 bases between. This CDR3 reads CASSRVGEQFF. Here the CDR3 DNA reads TGTGCCAGCAGCCGGGTTGGGGAGCAGTTCTTC.

This clonotype was counted a few times. The V gene is TRBV21-1, the J gene TRBJ2-3; the table assigns TRBD2, which was not confirmed against the DNA. TRBV21-1 is flagged as a pseudogene. The CDR3 length is 16 residues. The CDR3 DNA reads TGTGCCAGCAGCAAACGTCTACCGGAGGCGATAGATACGCAGTATTTT. It encodes CASSKRLPEAIDTQYF.

A word on this clonotype: Sequence at one end of the junction differs from germline and may be a read error. V usage is TRBV9 and J usage is TRBJ2-7; no clear D gene. CDR1 is SGDLS and CDR2 is YYNGEE in the germline V gene. The CDR3 has 12 residues. CDR3 amino acids: CASSVPGTVRHF. The CDR3 bases are TGTGCCAGCAGCGTTCCCGGAACAGTGAGGCACTTC. Looking up the rest from reference TRBV9 and TRBJ2-7 gives the full variable domain: DSGVTQTPKHLITATGQRVTLRCSPRSGDLSVYWYQQSLDQGLQFLIQYYNGEERAKGNILERFSAQQFPDLHSELNLSSLELGDSALYFCASSVPGTVRHFGPGTRLTVT.

This clonotype has just a few counts. The CDR3 nucleotides read TGTGCCAGTAGTCTTTGGGACAGGGGACAAACCTACGAGCAGTACTTC. It specifies CASSLWDRGQTYEQYF. This sequence joins TRBV19 and TRBJ2-7, with TRBD1 matching 10 bases. The CDR3 covers 16 residues. V lost 5 bases, J lost 2 bases, and 9 bases stayed unmatched. Germline CDR1 is LNHDA and CDR2 is SQIVND (reference sequence).

The chain employs TRBV6-2 or TRBV6-3 and TRBJ1-4; D remains ambiguous. CDR1 and CDR2 from the germline V gene are MNHEY and SVGEGT. V lost 5 bases to trimming and J lost 7 bases, with 14 bases between them. CDR3 length equals 14 residues. CDR3 region: CASSDGSLGEKLFF. Here the CDR3 DNA reads TGTGCCAGCAGTGACGGGTCTCTAGGTGAAAAACTGTTTTTT.

The rearrangement uses TRBV27 and TRBJ2-7, with TRBD1 matching 7 bases. With V trimmed by 6 bases and J by 5 bases, 7 bases remained unmatched. The CDR3 totals 13 residues. CDR1 is MNHEY, CDR2 SMNVEV, per germline (reference sequence). The CDR3 DNA sequence: TGTGCCAGCAGAGGGACAGCTTTTCACGAGCAGTACTTC. Protein sequence: CASRGTAFHEQYF.

The rearrangement uses TRBV5-1 and TRBJ2-6; D may be TRBD1 or TRBD2 (5 bases each). This CDR3 has 17 amino acids. Trimming took off 2 bases at V and 0 bases at J, with 12 bases between the two ends. Germline CDR1 SGHRS, CDR2 YFSETQ. CDR3 sequence: CASSFRDRGSGANVLTF. DNA of the CDR3: TGCGCCAGCAGCTTCCGGGACCGAGGCTCTGGGGCCAACGTCCTGACTTTC.

The chain combines TRBV30 with TRBJ1-1; 7 bases agree with TRBD1. Germline V gene sequence: CDR1 GTSNPN, CDR2 SVGIG (reference sequence). V lost 5 bases to trimming and J lost 4 bases; unmatched junction nucleotides: 10. The CDR3 contains 14 residues. The CDR3: CAWARDSGGTEAFF. DNA for the CDR3: TGTGCCTGGGCCCGGGACAGCGGGGGCACTGAAGCTTTCTTT.

This clonotype showed up just a few times. The J gene is TRBJ2-7, the V gene TRBV30, with D possibly TRBD2 on 6 matching bases. The germline V gene encodes CDR1 GTSNPN and CDR2 SVGIG (reference sequence). This CDR3 is 13 amino acids long. Trimming pared 0 bases from V and 6 bases from J, leaving 12 bases between. Written as DNA, the CDR3 is TGTGCCTGGAGTGTACGGGGGATCCGCGAGCAGTACTTC. Translation: CAWSVRGIREQYF.

This rearrangement joins TRBV30 to TRBJ2-2; no definite D call. V lost 0 bases and J lost 2, with 4 bases in between. Germline loops: CDR1 GTSNPN, CDR2 SVGIG (reference sequence). This CDR3 is 13 amino acids long. CDR3 in amino acids: CAWSVLNTGELFF. CDR3 coding DNA: TGTGCCTGGAGTGTTCTCAACACCGGGGAGCTGTTTTTT.

This rearrangement joins TRBV12-5 to TRBJ2-5; D unresolved. Per the germline V gene, CDR1 is LGHNT and CDR2 is FRNRAP. V was cut by 6 bases and J by 1 base, with 9 bases left in between. The CDR3 loop spans 13 amino acids. The CDR3 nucleotides are TGTGCTAGTGGGATCCTCGGCCAAGAGACCCAGTACTTC. This translates into CASGILGQETQYF.

V and J are TRBV9 and TRBJ2-3; D is perhaps TRBD1 or TRBD2 (6 bases each). The CDR3 runs to 18 residues. Germline-derived CDR1 and CDR2 are SGDLS and YYNGEE. Deletions cut 4 bases from V and 0 bases from J, with 21 bases between. CDR3 protein: CASSPRGTGATSTDTQYF. In DNA, the CDR3 is TGTGCCAGCAGCCCCCGAGGGACGGGGGCCACTAGCACAGATACGCAGTATTTT.

Regarding this clonotype: This sequence may be a read error, since a much larger clone differs from it by one base. The rearrangement joins TRBV6-2 or TRBV6-3 to TRBJ2-7; a weak D match, TRBD2 (6 bases). The CDR3 has 11 amino acids. From germline, CDR1 is MNHEY and CDR2 SVGEGT. The CDR3 sequence is CASREFYDQYF. In nucleotides, the CDR3 is TGTGCCAGCCGGGAGTTCTACGATCAGTACTTC.